This passage covers 19 T cell receptor beta chains from one sample sequenced in a study of T cells after yellow fever vaccination (dated by TCRdb to between 2017 and 2020). The method behind the library was 5' RACE. This sample was sequenced with an Illumina NovaSeq 6000. The public reads were run again by TCRdb, first through fastp at Q25 and then through MiXCR, and only productive beta chains were kept. Duplicate CDR3 protein sequences are folded into a single record with the most common DNA and genes. Present in this sample are about 430,000 distinct CDR3 sequences, around 19% of which were seen just once. The ten largest clones add up to about 18% of the sample. The treatment or condition label corresponds to: live attenuated yellow fever vaccine strain. The material was PBMCs, obtained before the yellow fever booster vaccination. These receptors came from a man aged 18 to 29 who received the YFV17D yellow fever vaccine.

The chain combines TRBV27 with TRBJ2-7; D is tentatively TRBD1 or TRBD2 (6 bases each). The germline V and J ends were trimmed by 1 base and 3 bases, with 10 bases remaining between them. In germline, CDR1 is MNHEY, CDR2 SMNVEV (reference sequence). The CDR3 length is 14 residues. The CDR3 here is CASSLWGAGYEQYF. The CDR3 nucleotides are TGTGCCAGCAGTTTATGGGGGGCGGGCTACGAGCAGTACTTC.

The chain links TRBV12-5 to TRBJ2-7, with D possibly being TRBD2 (6 bases). The V end lost 6 bases, the J end lost 0 bases, and 12 bases lay between the germline ends. Germline CDR1 LGHNT, CDR2 FRNRAP. CDR3 length equals 14 residues. The CDR3 is CASGPGLSSYEQYF. CDR3 DNA: TGTGCTAGTGGCCCGGGACTTAGCTCCTACGAGCAGTACTTC.

This sequence joins TRBV20-1 and TRBJ1-1; no reliable D call. This CDR3 has 12 residues. Germline V gene sequence: CDR1 DFQATT, CDR2 SNEGSKA (reference sequence). V lost 3 bases and J lost 4, with 9 bases in between. CDR3 sequence (DNA): TGCAGTGCTAGTGGAGGGCCCACTGAAGCTTTCTTT. Translated, it gives CSASGGPTEAFF.

This clonotype occurred many times. The rearrangement uses TRBV12-3 or TRBV12-4 and TRBJ1-3; TRBD1 might be the D (5 bases). The CDR3 contains 14 residues. Between the trimmed V and J ends, which lost 6 bases and 4 bases, there was a span of 13 bases. The CDR3 coding sequence is TGTGCCAGCAGCTCAGGGTTGTCAGGAAACACCATATATTTT. Translation gives CASSSGLSGNTIYF.

This clonotype appeared a few times. This chain uses TRBV20-1 with TRBJ1-1; D is unclear. The V gene lost 0 bases and the J gene lost 5 bases, with 13 bases spanning the gap. This CDR3 has 14 residues. CDR1 DFQATT and CDR2 SNEGSKA come from the germline V gene (reference sequence). This CDR3 reads CSARDLGRDTEAFF. The CDR3 bases are TGCAGTGCTAGAGATCTGGGTAGAGATACTGAAGCTTTCTTT.

This clonotype was detected only a few times. This sequence joins TRBV4-2 and TRBJ2-7, with D unresolved. V lost 0 bases, J lost 2 bases, and 8 bases lay in between. Germline values: CDR1 LGHNA, CDR2 YNFKEQ. The CDR3 extends over 14 amino acids. The CDR3 nucleotides read TGTGCCAGCAGCCAAGACTATGTCCCCTACGAGCAGTACTTC. It encodes CASSQDYVPYEQYF.

This clonotype was counted at least ten times. The rearrangement uses TRBV5-1 and TRBJ2-3; no definite D call. The CDR3 covers 14 residues. Between the trimmed V and J ends, which lost 4 bases and 2 bases, there was a span of 11 bases. Germline-derived CDR1 and CDR2 are SGHRS and YFSETQ. CDR3: CASSKDGYTDTQYF. The CDR3 coding sequence is TGCGCCAGCAGCAAGGACGGATACACAGATACGCAGTATTTT. Full variable domain (missing parts from reference TRBV5-1 and TRBJ2-3): KAGVTQTPRYLIKTRGQQVTLSCSPISGHRSVSWYQQTPGQGLQFLFEYFSETQRNKGNFPGRFSGRQFSNSRSEMNVSTLELGDSALYLCASSKDGYTDTQYFGPGTRLTVL.

This chain uses TRBV15 with TRBJ1-6; D call uncertain. CDR3 length equals 13 residues. Germline CDR1 LNHNV, CDR2 YYDKDF (reference sequence). Trimming cost V 1 base and J 8 bases, with 6 bases left between them. Here the CDR3 DNA reads TGTGCCACCAGCAGAGGGAGGGATTCACCCCTCCACTTT. Translating it yields CATSRGRDSPLHF.

This chain uses TRBV5-1 with TRBJ2-1, with 8 nucleotides matching TRBD2. The CDR3 sequence is 17 residues long. V was pared by 4 bases and J by 3 bases, with 12 bases of the junction left unmatched. Germline CDR1 and CDR2: SGHRS and YFSETQ. The CDR3 region has the DNA TGCGCCAGCAGCCCGGGAGGGGTTCCTAGCGGCTACAATGAGCAGTTCTTC. This codes for CASSPGGVPSGYNEQFF.

This clonotype was counted only a few times. This chain links TRBV12-3 or TRBV12-4 with TRBJ1-5; possible D gene TRBD1, 6 bases. The CDR3 has 11 amino acids. Trimming took 8 bases from V and 6 from J, leaving 8 bases between them. CDR3 sequence (DNA): TGTGCCAGCGGGGGGCCTCAGCCCCAGCATTTT. Its protein is CASGGPQPQHF.

The chain recombines TRBV28 with TRBJ2-2; 7 bases are shared with TRBD1. Trimming took 6 bases from V and 5 from J; bases not matched to a gene: 12. The germline gives CDR1 MDHEN, CDR2 SYDVKM. This CDR3 contains 16 residues. The CDR3 sequence is CASSKTQTGRTGELFF. CDR3 bases: TGTGCCAGCAGCAAAACCCAGACAGGGAGAACCGGGGAGCTGTTTTTT.

This clonotype was counted many times. The gene calls are TRBV7-2 and TRBJ2-5; D is unclear. V lost 5 bases, J lost 3 bases, and 10 bases lay in between. CDR1 is SGHTA, CDR2 FQGNSA, per germline. This CDR3 spans 13 amino acids. CDR3 loop: CASSNPVKETQYF. CDR3 in DNA: TGTGCCAGCAGCAACCCAGTTAAAGAGACCCAGTACTTC.

The genes are TRBV4-2 and TRBJ1-2; D possibly corresponds to TRBD1 (6 bases). Per germline, CDR1 LGHNA and CDR2 YNFKEQ. This CDR3 is 16 amino acids long. Trimming stripped 0 bases from V and 4 bases from J, with 15 bases between. In DNA form, the CDR3 reads TGTGCCAGCAGCCAAGATCGAGGGGGTTCCCCCTATGGCTACACCTTC. Protein: CASSQDRGGSPYGYTF.

The J gene is TRBJ2-6, the V gene TRBV5-1; unclear D gene. Trimming took 2 bases from V and 0 from J, leaving 9 bases between them. The CDR3 length is 16 residues. The V gene's germline CDR1 is SGHRS and CDR2 YFSETQ. The CDR3: CASSLYSLSGANVLTF. As DNA, the CDR3 is TGCGCCAGCAGCTTATACAGCCTCTCTGGGGCCAACGTCCTGACTTTC.

The rearrangement links TRBV7-3 to TRBJ2-6; the D gene could be TRBD1 or TRBD2 (5 bases each). V was clipped by 5 bases and J by 15 bases, with 17 bases between them. CDR1 is SGHTA and CDR2 is FQGTGA in the germline V gene. The CDR3 has 13 amino acids. The CDR3 protein is CASSQGGSQGLTF. The CDR3 DNA follows: TGTGCCAGCAGCCAGGGCGGGTCCCAGGGCCTGACTTTC. Drawing the rest from reference TRBV7-3 and TRBJ2-6, the complete variable domain is GAGVSQTPSNKVTEKGKYVELRCDPISGHTALYWYRQSLGQGPEFLIYFQGTGAADDSGLPNDRFFAVRPEGSVSTLKIQRTERGDSAVYLCASSQGGSQGLTFGAGSRLTVL.

This sequence joins TRBV2 and TRBJ1-6; perhaps TRBD1 as D (6 bases). Trimming removed 7 bases at V and 9 bases at J, with 16 bases between. Per germline, CDR1 SNHLY and CDR2 FYNNEI. This CDR3 is built from 14 residues. The CDR3 sequence: CASMPGQFGSPLHF. DNA for the CDR3: TGTGCCAGCATGCCGGGACAATTCGGTTCACCCCTCCACTTT.

The rearrangement joins TRBV7-9 to TRBJ2-1; 12 bases align to TRBD2. CDR3 length: 18 residues. Unmatched junction bases numbered 12, after V lost 0 bases and J lost 9 bases. Per the germline V gene, CDR1 is SEHNR and CDR2 is FQNEAQ (reference sequence). The CDR3 sequence: CASSLAFRLAGGPSEQFF. The CDR3 coding sequence is TGTGCCAGCAGCTTAGCGTTTCGGCTAGCGGGGGGGCCGTCTGAGCAGTTCTTC.

The rearrangement joins TRBV12-3 or TRBV12-4 to TRBJ1-5; D is undetermined. The CDR3 has 12 residues. The V end lost 5 bases, the J end lost 5 bases, and 7 bases lay between the germline ends. CDR3 sequence (DNA): TGTGCCAGCAGTCGAACAGATCAGCCCCAGCATTTT. Its protein is CASSRTDQPQHF.

The V gene is TRBV27, the J gene TRBJ2-1; TRBD1 matches 7 bases. CDR1 MNHEY and CDR2 SMNVEV come from the germline V gene (reference sequence). After removal of 6 bases from V and 7 bases from J, the junction contained 6 bases not matched to a gene. The CDR3 extends over 13 amino acids. The chain's CDR3 is CASSRQGGNEQFF. As DNA, the CDR3 is TGTGCCAGCAGCAGACAGGGCGGGAATGAGCAGTTCTTC.